This T cell receptor beta chain was documented in a study of cytomegalovirus exposure and HLA in healthy donors. Germline V gene lookup returns CDR1 SGHDN and CDR2 FVKESK. After removal of 1 base from V and 2 bases from J, the junction contained 5 bases not matched to a gene. The CDR3 is made up of 15 amino acids. Regarding this clone: Its matching antigen is unknown.

General study results and limits: Later analysis associated a missense DCLRE1C variant with TCR beta V- and J-gene trimming.

Primers included in the PCR were 60 Vbeta and 13 Jbeta primers. The repertoire was sequenced with immunoSEQ multiplex PCR; TCRdb's copy has only in-frame clones and lacks some. This sample has about 120,000 clones, with 80% found just once. Sequenced material: PBMCs. This chain uses TRBV14 with TRBJ2-7, with 7 nucleotides matching TRBD1. This clonotype was sampled from a human donor in good health. The CDR3 coding sequence is TGTGCCAGCAGCCAAGGCATAGGACAGGCCTACGAGCAGTACTTC. It is translated as CASSQGIGQAYEQYF.